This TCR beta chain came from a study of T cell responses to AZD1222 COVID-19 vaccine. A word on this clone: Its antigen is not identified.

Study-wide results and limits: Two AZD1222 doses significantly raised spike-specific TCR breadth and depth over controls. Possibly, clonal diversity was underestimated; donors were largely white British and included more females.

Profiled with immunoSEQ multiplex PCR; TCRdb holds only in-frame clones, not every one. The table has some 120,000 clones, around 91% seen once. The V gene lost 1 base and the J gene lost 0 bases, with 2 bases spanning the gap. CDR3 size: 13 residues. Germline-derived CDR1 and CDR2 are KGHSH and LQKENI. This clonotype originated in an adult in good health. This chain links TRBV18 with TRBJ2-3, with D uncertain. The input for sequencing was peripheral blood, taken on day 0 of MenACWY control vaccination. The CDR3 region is CASSPLSTDTQYF. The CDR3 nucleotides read TGTGCCAGCTCACCACTAAGCACAGATACGCAGTATTTT.